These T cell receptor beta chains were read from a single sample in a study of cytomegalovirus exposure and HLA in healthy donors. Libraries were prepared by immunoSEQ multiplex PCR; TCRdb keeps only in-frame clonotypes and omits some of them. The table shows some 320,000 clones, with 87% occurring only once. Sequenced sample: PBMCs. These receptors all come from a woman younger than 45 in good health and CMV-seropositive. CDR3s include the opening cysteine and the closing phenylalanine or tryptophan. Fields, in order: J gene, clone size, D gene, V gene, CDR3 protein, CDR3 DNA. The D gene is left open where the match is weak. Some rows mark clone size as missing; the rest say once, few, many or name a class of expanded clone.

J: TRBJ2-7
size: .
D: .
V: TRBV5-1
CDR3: CASSHTTGTNEQYF
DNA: TGCGCCAGCAGCCATACGACAGGCACCAACGAGCAGTACTTC

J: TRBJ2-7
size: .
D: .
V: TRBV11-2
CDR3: CASSLDQGEQYF
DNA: TGTGCCAGCAGCTTAGATCAAGGCGAGCAGTACTTC

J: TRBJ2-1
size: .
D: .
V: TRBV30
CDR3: CAWSGAPVQGNEQFF
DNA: TGTGCCTGGAGTGGCGCTCCCGTGCAGGGGAATGAGCAGTTCTTC

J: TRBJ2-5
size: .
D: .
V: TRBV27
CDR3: CASSSYRARKETQYF
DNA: TGTGCCAGCAGTTCATACAGGGCCCGGAAGGAGACCCAGTACTTC

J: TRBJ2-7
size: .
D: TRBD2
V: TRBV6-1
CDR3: CASSTVSGRAYEQYF
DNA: TGTGCCAGCAGCACGGTTAGCGGGAGGGCCTACGAGCAGTACTTC

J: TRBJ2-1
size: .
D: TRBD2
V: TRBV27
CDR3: CASSYDREGKQFF
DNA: TGTGCCAGCAGTTATGATCGGGAGGGTAAGCAGTTCTTC

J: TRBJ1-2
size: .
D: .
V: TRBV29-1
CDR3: CSVGGGPYGYTF
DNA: TGCAGCGTTGGGGGGGGGCCCTATGGCTACACCTTC

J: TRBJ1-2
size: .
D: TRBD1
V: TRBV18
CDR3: CASSPPRQGGPSDYGYTF
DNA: TGTGCCAGCTCACCACCGCGACAGGGGGGACCCAGCGACTATGGCTACACCTTC

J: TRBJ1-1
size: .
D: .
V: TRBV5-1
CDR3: CASSLTGLRAEAFF
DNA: TGCGCCAGCAGCTTGACAGGGTTACGGGCTGAAGCTTTCTTT

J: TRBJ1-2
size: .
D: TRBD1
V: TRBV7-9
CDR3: CASSPTDRGVANYGYTF
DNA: TGTGCCAGCAGCCCGACGGACAGGGGGGTAGCTAACTATGGCTACACCTTC

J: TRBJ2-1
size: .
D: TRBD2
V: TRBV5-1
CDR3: CASSLAFGLAGGPNYNEQFF
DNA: TGCGCCAGCAGCTTGGCCTTCGGCCTAGCGGGAGGGCCGAACTACAATGAGCAGTTCTTC

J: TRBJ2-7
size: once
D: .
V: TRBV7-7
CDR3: CASSHKDLPPGSYEQYF
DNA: TGTGCCAGCAGTCATAAAGACTTGCCGCCTGGGTCCTACGAGCAGTACTTC

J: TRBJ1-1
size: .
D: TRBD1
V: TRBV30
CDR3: CAWRKDRGVTEAFF
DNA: TGTGCCTGGAGAAAAGACAGGGGGGTCACTGAAGCTTTCTTT

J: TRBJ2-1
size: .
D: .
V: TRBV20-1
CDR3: CSASSWDEQFF
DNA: TGCAGTGCTAGTAGCTGGGATGAGCAGTTCTTC

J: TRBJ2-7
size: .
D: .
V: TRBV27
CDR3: CASSLMQGQNEQYF
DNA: TGTGCCAGCAGTTTAATGCAGGGTCAGAACGAGCAGTACTTC

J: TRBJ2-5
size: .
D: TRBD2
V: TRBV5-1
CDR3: CASCASGMPQETQYF
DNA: TGCGCCAGCTGCGCTAGCGGGATGCCCCAAGAGACCCAGTACTTC

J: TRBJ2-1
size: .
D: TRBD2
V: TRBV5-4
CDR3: CASSSGRADSYNEQFF
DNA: TGTGCCAGCAGCTCTGGGAGGGCTGACTCCTACAATGAGCAGTTCTTC

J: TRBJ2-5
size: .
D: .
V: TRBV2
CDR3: CASRGETQYF
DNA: TGTGCCAGCAGGGGGGAGACCCAGTACTTC

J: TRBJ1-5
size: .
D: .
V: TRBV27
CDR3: CASSSTVLSNQPQHF
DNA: TGTGCCAGCAGTTCGACAGTCCTCAGCAATCAGCCCCAGCATTTT

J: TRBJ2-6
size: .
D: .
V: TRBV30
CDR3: CAWSKGTVIPGANVLTF
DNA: TGTGCCTGGAGTAAAGGGACGGTTATACCTGGGGCCAACGTCCTGACTTTC

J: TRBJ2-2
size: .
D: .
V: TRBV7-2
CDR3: CASNPMGVGELFF
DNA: TGTGCCAGCAACCCAATGGGGGTCGGGGAGCTGTTTTTT

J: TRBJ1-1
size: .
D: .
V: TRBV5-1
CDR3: CASSFNLQGDTEAFF
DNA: TGCGCCAGCAGCTTTAACCTACAGGGAGACACTGAAGCTTTCTTT

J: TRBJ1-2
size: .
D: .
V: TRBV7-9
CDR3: CASSLKDEGINYGYTF
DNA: TGTGCCAGCAGCTTAAAGGATGAAGGGATTAACTATGGCTACACCTTC

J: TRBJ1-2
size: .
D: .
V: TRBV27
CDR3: CASSPLQGYGYTF
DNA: TGTGCCAGCAGTCCCCTGCAAGGCTATGGCTACACCTTC

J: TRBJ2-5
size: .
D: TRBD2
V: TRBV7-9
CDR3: CASSFDAGGSETQYF
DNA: TGTGCCAGCAGCTTCGATGCGGGAGGCTCGGAGACCCAGTACTTC

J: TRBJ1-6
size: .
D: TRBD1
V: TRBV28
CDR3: CASSYLDRGNSPLHF
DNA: TGTGCCAGCAGTTACCTGGACAGGGGCAATTCACCCCTCCACTTT

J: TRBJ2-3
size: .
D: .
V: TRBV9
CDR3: CASSVARTTDTQYF
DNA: TGTGCCAGCAGCGTAGCTAGGACCACAGATACGCAGTATTTT

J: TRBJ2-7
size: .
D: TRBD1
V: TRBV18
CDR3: CASSPQTGGDEQYF
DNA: TGTGCCAGCTCACCACAAACAGGGGGCGACGAGCAGTACTTC

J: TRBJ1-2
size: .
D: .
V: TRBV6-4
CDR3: CASSRTANYGYTF
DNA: TGTGCCAGCAGCAGGACCGCAAACTATGGCTACACCTTC

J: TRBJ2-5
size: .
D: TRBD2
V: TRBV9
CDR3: CASSDDSGGKTQYF
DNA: TGTGCCAGCAGCGACGATAGCGGGGGAAAGACCCAGTACTTC

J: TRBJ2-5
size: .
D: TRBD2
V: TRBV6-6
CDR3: CASTHSGGAGETQYF
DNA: TGTGCCAGCACCCATAGCGGGGGGGCAGGGGAGACCCAGTACTTC

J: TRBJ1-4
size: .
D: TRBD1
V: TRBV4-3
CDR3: CASSLMTGPYNEKLFF
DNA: TGCGCCAGCAGCCTCATGACAGGGCCGTATAATGAAAAACTGTTTTTT

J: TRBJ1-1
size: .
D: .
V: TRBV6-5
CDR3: CASSSATEAFF
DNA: TGTGCCAGCAGTTCGGCCACTGAAGCTTTCTTT

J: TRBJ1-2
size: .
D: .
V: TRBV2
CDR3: CASSENTANYGYTF
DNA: TGTGCCAGCAGTGAAAATACCGCTAACTATGGCTACACCTTC

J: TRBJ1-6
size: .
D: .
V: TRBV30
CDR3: CAWSPPASGSPLHF
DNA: TGTGCCTGGAGCCCCCCGGCATCTGGGTCACCCCTCCACTTT

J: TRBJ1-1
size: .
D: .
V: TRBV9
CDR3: CASSVDTRATEAFF
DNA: TGTGCCAGCAGCGTAGATACGAGAGCCACTGAAGCTTTCTTT

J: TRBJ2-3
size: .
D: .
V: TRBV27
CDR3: CASSWGDTQYF
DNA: TGTGCCAGCAGTTGGGGAGATACGCAGTATTTT

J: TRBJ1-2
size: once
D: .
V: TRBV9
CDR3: CASSVGPLSGGYTF
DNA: TGTGCCAGCAGCGTAGGCCCCCTGTCTGGAGGCTACACCTTC

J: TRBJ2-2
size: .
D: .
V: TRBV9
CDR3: CASSAGRTNTGELFF
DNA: TGTGCCAGCAGCGCGGGCAGAACGAACACCGGGGAGCTGTTTTTT

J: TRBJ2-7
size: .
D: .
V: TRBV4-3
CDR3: CASSQDHVGSYEQYF
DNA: TGCGCCAGCAGCCAAGATCACGTCGGGTCCTACGAGCAGTACTTC

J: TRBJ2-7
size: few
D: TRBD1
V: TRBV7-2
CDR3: CASSARQGSSYEQYF
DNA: TGTGCCAGCAGCGCCCGACAGGGGAGCTCCTACGAGCAGTACTTC

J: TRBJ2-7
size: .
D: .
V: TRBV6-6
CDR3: CASSYSGQEIYEQYF
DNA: TGTGCCAGCAGTTACTCGGGCCAGGAGATCTACGAGCAGTACTTC

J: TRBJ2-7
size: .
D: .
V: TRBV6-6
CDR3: CASSHVQAYEQYF
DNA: TGTGCCAGCAGTCATGTTCAGGCCTACGAGCAGTACTTC

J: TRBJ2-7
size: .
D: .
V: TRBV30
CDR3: CAWSVGRVDEQYF
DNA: TGTGCCTGGAGTGTGGGCAGGGTGGACGAGCAGTACTTC

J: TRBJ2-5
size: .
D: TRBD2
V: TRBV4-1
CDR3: CASSQDLGLAGGQETQYF
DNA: TGCGCCAGCAGCCAAGATCTGGGACTAGCGGGAGGCCAAGAGACCCAGTACTTC